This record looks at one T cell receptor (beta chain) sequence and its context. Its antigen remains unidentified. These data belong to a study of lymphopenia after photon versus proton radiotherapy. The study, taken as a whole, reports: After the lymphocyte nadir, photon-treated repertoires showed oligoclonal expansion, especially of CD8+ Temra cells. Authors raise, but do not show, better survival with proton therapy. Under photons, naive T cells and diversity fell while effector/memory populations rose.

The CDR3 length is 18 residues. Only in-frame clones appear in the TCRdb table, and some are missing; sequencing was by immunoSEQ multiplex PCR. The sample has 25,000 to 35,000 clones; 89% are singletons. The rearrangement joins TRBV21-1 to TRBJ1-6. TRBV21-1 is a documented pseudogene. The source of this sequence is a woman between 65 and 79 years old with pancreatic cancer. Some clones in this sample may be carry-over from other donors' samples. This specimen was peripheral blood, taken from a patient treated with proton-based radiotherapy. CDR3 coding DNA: TGTGCCAGCAGCAAAGGGAGTCAGGAGGGATCCTATAATTCACCCCTCCACTTT. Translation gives CASSKGSQEGSYNSPLHF.